The subject of this entry is one TCR beta chain. Its matching antigen is unknown. These data belong to a study of shared clonotypes between healthy human individuals. Method: immunoSEQ multiplex PCR; TCRdb's copy keeps in-frame clones and lacks some. Here the sample spans just over 2,000,000 clones, about 94% being singletons. Naive-designated CD8 cells lacked CD45RO, were positively enriched for CCR7, and omitted terminally differentiated effector memory CD45RA+ cells. Notes on the study in general: Measured sharing among donors was expected to vary with sequencing depth.

The material sequenced was naive CD8+ T cells sorted from blood. The TCR comes from a man between 18 and 35 years old in good health.

The CDR3 DNA reads as TGCGCCAGCAGCCTCAACAGCGGGTCCTACGAGCAGTACTTC. Encoded protein: CASSLNSGSYEQYF. The J gene is TRBJ2-7, the V gene TRBV4-1, with a tentative D call TRBD2 (6 bases). Trimming left V 4 bases short and J 1 base short, with 11 bases between. The CDR3 has 14 amino acids. Germline CDR1 MGHRA, CDR2 YSYEKL.